One and the same sample provided the 8 T cell receptor beta chains below, sequenced in a study of control samples from healthy donors and cancer patients. Some clones are missing from TCRdb's copy, which holds only in-frame ones; the method was immunoSEQ multiplex PCR. The sample records about 120,000 clones, roughly 91% being singletons. Sequencing used blood. The receptors were gathered from a woman in her seventies in good health.

CDR3: CASRQGAVNTEAFF. The CDR3 DNA is TGTGCCAGCAGACAGGGGGCCGTGAACACTGAAGCTTTCTTT. This rearrangement joins TRBV6-5 to TRBJ1-1; 9 bases align to TRBD1. The CDR3 spans 14 residues. V dropped 6 bases and J dropped 0; count of bases not matched to a gene: 2. CDR1 and CDR2 (germline): MNHEY, SVGAGI.

This clone was counted between two and nine times. The V and J genes are TRBV9 and TRBJ1-6; D might be TRBD1 (5 bases). The ends were cut back, 3 bases at V and 8 bases at J, with 15 bases in the middle. This CDR3 has 15 residues. Germline values: CDR1 SGDLS, CDR2 YYNGEE. This CDR3 reads CASSGGQGLDSPLHF. CDR3 sequence (DNA): TGTGCCAGCAGCGGAGGGCAGGGTCTTGATTCACCCCTCCACTTT.

The chain couples TRBV15 to TRBJ2-3, with D possibly being TRBD2 (7 bases). This CDR3 region has 14 residues. Trimming took 7 bases from V and 5 from J, leaving 16 bases between them. CDR1 is LNHNV, CDR2 YYDKDF, per germline (reference sequence). CDR3 protein: CATKGGGGGDTQYF. DNA of the CDR3: TGTGCCACCAAGGGGGGCGGGGGTGGAGATACGCAGTATTTT.

The chain is built from TRBV27 and TRBJ1-2; D is undetermined. The CDR3 has 17 residues. Germline CDR1 MNHEY, CDR2 SMNVEV (reference sequence). The V end lost 3 bases, the J end lost 3 bases, and 20 bases lay between the germline ends. CDR3: CASSFSAQSDSYYGYTF. The CDR3 DNA reads TGTGCCAGCAGTTTTAGTGCTCAGTCAGACTCCTACTATGGCTACACCTTC.

The V and J genes are TRBV4-2 and TRBJ1-1; TRBD1 is a possible D gene (5 bases). This CDR3 has 18 residues. Trimming left V 0 bases short and J 0 bases short, with 17 bases between. CDR1 is LGHNA, CDR2 YNFKEQ, per germline. This CDR3 reads CASSQEGGTGIMNTEAFF. The CDR3 coding sequence is TGTGCCAGCAGCCAAGAGGGGGGAACAGGAATCATGAACACTGAAGCTTTCTTT.

The genes are TRBV9 and TRBJ1-6; 7 bases are a match to TRBD1. The length of the CDR3 is 15 residues. Trimming at V came to 3 bases and at J to 2 bases, leaving 2 bases not matched to a gene. Germline V gene lookup returns CDR1 SGDLS and CDR2 YYNGEE. The CDR3 protein is CASSAGTAYNSPLHF. In nucleotides, the CDR3 is TGTGCCAGCAGCGCCGGGACAGCCTATAATTCACCCCTCCACTTT.

The chain has TRBV11-1 and TRBJ1-2; D is undetermined. Per the germline V gene, CDR1 is SGHAT and CDR2 is FQDESV (reference sequence). CDR3 length: 13 residues. V was trimmed by 3 bases and J by 4 bases, leaving 9 bases between them. CDR3 in DNA: TGTGCCAGCAGCTTTAATAACGGCTATGGCTACACCTTC. Translation gives CASSFNNGYGYTF.

J is TRBJ2-7 and V is TRBV2, with D possibly being TRBD2 (5 bases). V was trimmed by 6 bases and J by 2 bases, leaving 14 bases between them. The length of the CDR3 is 14 residues. The germline CDR1 and CDR2 sequences are SNHLY and FYNNEI. The CDR3 region has the DNA TGTGCCAGCAGAATCACTTCCGGGACCTACGAGCAGTACTTC. Translating gives CASRITSGTYEQYF.